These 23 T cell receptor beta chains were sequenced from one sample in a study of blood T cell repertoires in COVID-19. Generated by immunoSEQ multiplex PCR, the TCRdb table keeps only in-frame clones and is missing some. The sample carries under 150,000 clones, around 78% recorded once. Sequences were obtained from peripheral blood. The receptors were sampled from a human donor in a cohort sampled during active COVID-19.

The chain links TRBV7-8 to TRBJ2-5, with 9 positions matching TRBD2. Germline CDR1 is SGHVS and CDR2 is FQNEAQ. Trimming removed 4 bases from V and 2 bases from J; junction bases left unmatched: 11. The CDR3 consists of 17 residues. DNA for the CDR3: TGTGCCAGCAGCTCTCGGGCGGCTAGCGGGATTCAAGAGACCCAGTACTTC. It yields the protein CASSSRAASGIQETQYF.

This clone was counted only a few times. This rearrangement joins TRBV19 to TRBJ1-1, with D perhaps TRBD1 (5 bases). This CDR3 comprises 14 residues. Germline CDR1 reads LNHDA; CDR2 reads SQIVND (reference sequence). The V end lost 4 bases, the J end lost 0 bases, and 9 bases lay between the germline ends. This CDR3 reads CASSSGTLNTEAFF. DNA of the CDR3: TGTGCCAGTAGTAGCGGGACTCTGAACACTGAAGCTTTCTTT.

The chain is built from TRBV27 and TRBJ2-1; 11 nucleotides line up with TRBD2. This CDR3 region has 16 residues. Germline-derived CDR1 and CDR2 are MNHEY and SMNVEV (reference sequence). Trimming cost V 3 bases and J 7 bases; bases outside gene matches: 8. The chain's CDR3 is CASSLEIAGGRNEQFF. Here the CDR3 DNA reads TGTGCCAGCAGTTTGGAGATAGCGGGGGGGCGAAATGAGCAGTTCTTC.

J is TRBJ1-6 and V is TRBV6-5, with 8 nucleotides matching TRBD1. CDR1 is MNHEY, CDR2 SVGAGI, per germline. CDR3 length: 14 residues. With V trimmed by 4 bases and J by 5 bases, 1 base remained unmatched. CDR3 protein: CASSSGQDNSPLHF. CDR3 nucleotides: TGTGCCAGCAGTTCGGGACAGGATAATTCACCCCTCCACTTT.

The CDR3 region has the DNA TGTGCCAGCAGCTACGACATTAACTATGGCTACACCTTC. Protein: CASSYDINYGYTF. This chain links TRBV3-1 (or the pseudogene TRBV3-2) with TRBJ1-2, with D unclear. Trimming removed 5 bases from V and 1 base from J, with 8 bases in between. This CDR3 spans 13 amino acids. Germline V gene data show CDR1 as LGHDT and CDR2 as YNNKEL (reference sequence).

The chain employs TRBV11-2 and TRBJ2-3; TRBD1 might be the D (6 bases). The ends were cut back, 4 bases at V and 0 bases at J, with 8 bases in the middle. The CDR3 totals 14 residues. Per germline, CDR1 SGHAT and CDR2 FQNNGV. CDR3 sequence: CASSWTASTDTQYF. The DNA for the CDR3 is TGTGCCAGCAGCTGGACAGCTAGCACAGATACGCAGTATTTT.

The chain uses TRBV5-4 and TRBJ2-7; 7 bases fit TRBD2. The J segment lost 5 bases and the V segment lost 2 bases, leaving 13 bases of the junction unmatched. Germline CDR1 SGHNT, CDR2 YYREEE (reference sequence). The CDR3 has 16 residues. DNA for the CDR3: TGTGCCAGCAGCTTCACGGTAGCTAGCCGGGGGGACGAGCAGTACTTC. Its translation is CASSFTVASRGDEQYF.

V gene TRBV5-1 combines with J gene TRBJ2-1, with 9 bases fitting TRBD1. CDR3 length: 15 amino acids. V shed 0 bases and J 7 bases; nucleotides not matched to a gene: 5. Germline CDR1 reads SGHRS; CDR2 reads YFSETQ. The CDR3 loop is CASSLALGQGNEQFF. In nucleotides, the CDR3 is TGCGCCAGCAGCTTGGCCCTGGGACAGGGAAATGAGCAGTTCTTC. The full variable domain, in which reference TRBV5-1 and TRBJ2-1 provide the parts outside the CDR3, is KAGVTQTPRYLIKTRGQQVTLSCSPISGHRSVSWYQQTPGQGLQFLFEYFSETQRNKGNFPGRFSGRQFSNSRSEMNVSTLELGDSALYLCASSLALGQGNEQFFGPGTRLTVL.

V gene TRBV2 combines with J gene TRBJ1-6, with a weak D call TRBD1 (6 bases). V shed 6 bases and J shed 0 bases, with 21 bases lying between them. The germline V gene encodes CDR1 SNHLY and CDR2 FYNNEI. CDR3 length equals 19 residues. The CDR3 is CASRGQFSPVSSYNSPLHF. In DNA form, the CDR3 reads TGTGCCAGCAGAGGACAGTTTAGCCCCGTAAGCTCCTATAATTCACCCCTCCACTTT.

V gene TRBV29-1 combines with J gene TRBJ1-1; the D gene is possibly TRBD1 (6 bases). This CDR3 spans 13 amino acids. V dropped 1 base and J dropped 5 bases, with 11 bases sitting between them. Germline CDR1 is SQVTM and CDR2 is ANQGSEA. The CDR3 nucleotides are TGCAGCGTTGAAGGCAAACAGGGTACTGAAGCTTTCTTT. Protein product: CSVEGKQGTEAFF. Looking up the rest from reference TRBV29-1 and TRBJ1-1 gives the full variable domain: SAVISQKPSRDICQRGTSLTIQCQVDSQVTMMFWYRQQPGQSLTLIATANQGSEATYESGFVIDKFPISRPNLTFSTLTVSNMSPEDSSIYLCSVEGKQGTEAFFGQGTRLTVV.

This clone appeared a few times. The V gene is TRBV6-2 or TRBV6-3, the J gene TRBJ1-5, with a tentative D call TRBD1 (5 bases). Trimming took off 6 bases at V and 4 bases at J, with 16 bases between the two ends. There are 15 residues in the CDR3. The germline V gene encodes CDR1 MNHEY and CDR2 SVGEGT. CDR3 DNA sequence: TGTGCCAGCAGGCCTTGGGGGGTTCGGAATCAGCCCCAGCATTTT. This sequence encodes CASRPWGVRNQPQHF.

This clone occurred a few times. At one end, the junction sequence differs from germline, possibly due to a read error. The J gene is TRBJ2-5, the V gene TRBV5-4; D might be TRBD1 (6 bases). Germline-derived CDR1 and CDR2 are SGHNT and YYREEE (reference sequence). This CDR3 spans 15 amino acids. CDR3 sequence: CASSLDRPLQETQYF. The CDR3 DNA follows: TGTGCCAGCAGTTTGGACAGACCCCTCCAAGAGACCCAGTACTTC. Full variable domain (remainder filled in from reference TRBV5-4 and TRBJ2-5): ETGVTQSPTHLIKTRGQQVTLRCSSQSGHNTVSWYQQALGQGPQFIFQYYREEENGRGNFPPRFSGLQFPNYSSELNVNALELDDSALYLCASSLDRPLQETQYFGPGTRLLVL.

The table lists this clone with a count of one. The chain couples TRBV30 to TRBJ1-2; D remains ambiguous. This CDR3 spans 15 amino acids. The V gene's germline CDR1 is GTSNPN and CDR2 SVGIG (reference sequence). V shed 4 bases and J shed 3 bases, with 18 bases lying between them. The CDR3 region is CAWTVRGNKDYGYTF. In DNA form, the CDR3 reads TGTGCCTGGACCGTACGAGGTAATAAGGACTATGGCTACACCTTC.

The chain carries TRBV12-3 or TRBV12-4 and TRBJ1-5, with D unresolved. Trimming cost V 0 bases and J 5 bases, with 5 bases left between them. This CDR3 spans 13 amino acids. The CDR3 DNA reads TGTGCCAGCAGTTTAGCCGGGGATCAGCCCCAGCATTTT. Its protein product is CASSLAGDQPQHF.

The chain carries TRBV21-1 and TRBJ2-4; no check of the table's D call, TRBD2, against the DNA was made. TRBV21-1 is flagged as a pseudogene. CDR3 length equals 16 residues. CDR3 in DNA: TGTGCCAGCAGCAAGGGAGGTTCGGGAGACAAAAACATTCAGTACTTC. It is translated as CASSKGGSGDKNIQYF.

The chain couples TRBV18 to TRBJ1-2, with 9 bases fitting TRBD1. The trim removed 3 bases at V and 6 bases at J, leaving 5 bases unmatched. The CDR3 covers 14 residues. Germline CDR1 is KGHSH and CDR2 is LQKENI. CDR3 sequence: CASSPTGTGHGYTF. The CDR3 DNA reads TGTGCCAGCTCACCCACCGGGACAGGGCATGGCTACACCTTC.

The CDR3 spells CASSQSGEGYTF. CDR3 bases: TGCGCCAGCAGCCAATCAGGGGAAGGCTACACCTTC. The chain uses TRBV5-1 and TRBJ1-2; maybe TRBD1 (6 bases). CDR3 length equals 12 residues. V was clipped by 4 bases and J by 8 bases, with 12 bases between them. Germline V gene sequence: CDR1 SGHRS, CDR2 YFSETQ.

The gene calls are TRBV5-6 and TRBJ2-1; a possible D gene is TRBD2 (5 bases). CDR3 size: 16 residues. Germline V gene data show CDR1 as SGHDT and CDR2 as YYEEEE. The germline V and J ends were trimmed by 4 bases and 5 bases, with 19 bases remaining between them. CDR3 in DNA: TGTGCCAGCAGCCTCAAGCGGCTAGCTACAAACAATGAGCAGTTCTTC. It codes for CASSLKRLATNNEQFF.

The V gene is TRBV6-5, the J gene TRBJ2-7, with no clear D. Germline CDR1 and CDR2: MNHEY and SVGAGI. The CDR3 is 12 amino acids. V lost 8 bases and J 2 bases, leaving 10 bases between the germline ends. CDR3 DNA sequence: TGTGCCAGCTCTCATTGGCCCTACGAGCAGTACTTC. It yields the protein CASSHWPYEQYF.

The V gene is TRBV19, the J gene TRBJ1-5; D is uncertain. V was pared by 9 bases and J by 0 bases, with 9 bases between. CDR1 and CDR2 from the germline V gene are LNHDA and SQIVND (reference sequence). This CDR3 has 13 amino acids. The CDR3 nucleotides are TGTGCCAGCGGAGTCTATAGCAATCAGCCCCAGCATTTT. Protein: CASGVYSNQPQHF.

The CDR3 DNA follows: TGTGCCAGCAGCTTAGAGCTCAGGGGGCAGTATGGCTACACCTTC. This codes for CASSLELRGQYGYTF. J is TRBJ1-2 and V is TRBV11-2; TRBD1 agrees at 8 bases. The CDR3 loop spans 15 amino acids. V was pared by 0 bases and J by 5 bases, with 5 bases of the junction left unmatched. Germline CDR1 is SGHAT and CDR2 is FQNNGV.

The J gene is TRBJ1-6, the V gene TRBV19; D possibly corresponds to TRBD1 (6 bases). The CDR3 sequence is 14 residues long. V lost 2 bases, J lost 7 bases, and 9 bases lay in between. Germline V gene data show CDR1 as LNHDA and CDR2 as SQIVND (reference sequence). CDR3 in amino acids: CASSIQGPNSPLHF. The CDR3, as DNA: TGTGCCAGTAGTATACAGGGGCCCAATTCACCCCTCCACTTT.

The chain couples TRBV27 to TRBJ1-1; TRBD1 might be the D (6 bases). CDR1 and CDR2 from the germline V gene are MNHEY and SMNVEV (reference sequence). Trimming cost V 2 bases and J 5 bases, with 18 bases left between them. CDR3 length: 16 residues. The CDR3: CASSLGGAPGGTEAFF. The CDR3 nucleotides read TGTGCCAGCAGTTTAGGGGGGGCACCCGGGGGGACTGAAGCTTTCTTT.